These T cell receptor beta chains were read from a single sample in a study of molecular identifiers for immune sequencing clone quantification. MiXCR, applied by TCRdb to the PCR reads, yields one record per CDR3 protein. The data show 550,000 to 750,000 distinct CDR3 sequences, with 20% seen just once and about 0.9% held by the top ten. The sample comprised naive CD8+ T cells from blood, with Jurkat cell RNA spiked in. Receptors were obtained from a human donor in good health. Some libraries in this study had Jurkat cell RNA spiked in. CDR3s include the opening cysteine and the closing phenylalanine or tryptophan.

CDR3 protein	V gene	CDR3 length	J gene
CASSVGSGGYEQYF	TRBV9	14	TRBJ2-7
CASRATYEQYF	TRBV7-9	11	TRBJ2-7
CASSHLGGDNEQFF	TRBV7-9	14	TRBJ2-1
CASSRRQGQWPQHF	TRBV19	14	TRBJ1-5
CSVESGRDPYEQYF	TRBV29-1	14	TRBJ2-7
CASSYGGPGTDTQYF	TRBV6-5	15	TRBJ2-3
CASSGFILQTQYF	TRBV12-3/TRBV12-4	13	TRBJ2-5
CASSPWGNSNQPQHF	TRBV5-5	15	TRBJ1-5
CASSQEKGLNEQFF	TRBV4-2	14	TRBJ2-1
CASSVAGTATNEKLFF	TRBV9	16	TRBJ1-4
CASNPSGGPNTGELFF	TRBV27	16	TRBJ2-2
CASSTRTTGLTKAFF	TRBV7-9	15	TRBJ1-1
CSGRLRGETEAFF	TRBV20-1	13	TRBJ1-1
CVSSDARGEQETQYF	TRBV2	15	TRBJ2-5
CASSKETGPPNQPQHF	TRBV21-1	16	TRBJ1-5
CASSPVGILETQYF	TRBV7-9	14	TRBJ2-5
CASSLLGGEAFF	TRBV5-6	12	TRBJ1-1
CASNGKPSGSTGELFF	TRBV28	16	TRBJ2-2
CASSSRTSGKSYEQYF	TRBV6-2/TRBV6-3	16	TRBJ2-7
CASSQELTGNSYEQYF	TRBV4-1	16	TRBJ2-7
CASGTESYEQYF	TRBV6-2/TRBV6-3	12	TRBJ2-7
CASSRDEKLFF	TRBV6-2/TRBV6-3	11	TRBJ1-4
CASSYRQGREAQYF	TRBV28	14	TRBJ2-5
CASSHLPPTSGSGYTQYF	TRBV14	18	TRBJ2-3
CASSLDARGANVLTF	TRBV7-6	15	TRBJ2-6
CAWSVGHPDEQYF	TRBV30	13	TRBJ2-7
CASSLVEARQETQYF	TRBV5-1	15	TRBJ2-5